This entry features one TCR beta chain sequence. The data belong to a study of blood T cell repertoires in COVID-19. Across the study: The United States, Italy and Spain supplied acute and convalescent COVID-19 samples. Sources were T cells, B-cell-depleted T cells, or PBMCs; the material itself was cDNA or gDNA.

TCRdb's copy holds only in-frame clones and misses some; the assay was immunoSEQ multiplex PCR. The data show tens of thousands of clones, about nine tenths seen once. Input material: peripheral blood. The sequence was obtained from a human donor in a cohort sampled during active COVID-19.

CDR3 sequence reads: CASSLSPLYGYTF. Here the CDR3 DNA reads TGTGCCAGCAGTTTATCCCCCCTCTATGGCTACACCTTC. This chain joins TRBV28 and TRBJ1-2; D is ambiguous. The V gene's germline CDR1 is MDHEN and CDR2 SYDVKM. Trimming shortened V by 1 base and J by 4 bases, and 7 bases separated the two germline ends. CDR3 length equals 13 residues.